The clone carrying this T cell receptor (beta chain) was recorded a few times. What it binds is unknown. V shed 6 bases and J shed 0 bases, with 9 bases lying between them. Looked up from germline, CDR1 is MNHEY and CDR2 is SMNVEV (reference sequence). The CDR3 loop spans 15 amino acids. Construction of the TCRbeta library involved unique molecular identifiers. TCRdb re-analysed the PCR reads in MiXCR, keeping a single row per CDR3 protein. The table has fewer than 85,000 distinct CDR3 sequences, roughly an eighth seen once; the top ten hold about 30%. The source of the sample is a study of T-cell reconstitution after alpha-beta-depleted transplantation in children. Overall study findings and caveats: Where some patients showed high TCRbeta diversity at day 60, it came from recipient T cells and thymic progenitors that had survived. T-cell counts and diversity at one year post-transplant came mainly from newly produced T cells. About two months after transplant, alpha-beta T cells reportedly came from several hundred expanded graft clones.

This sequence originates from a male patient aged 2 to 9 who had a stem cell transplant for acute lymphoblastic leukemia, so the T cells may come from the graft donor. The rearrangement uses TRBV27 and TRBJ2-6, with D possibly being TRBD1 (5 bases). The material was PBMCs, mostly from graft donor cells, obtained 180 days after TCRalphabeta/CD19-depleted stem cell transplant. The CDR3 here is CASRRTPSGANVLTF. In DNA, the CDR3 is TGTGCCAGCAGGCGGACACCCTCTGGGGCCAACGTCCTGACTTTC.